The next 12 T cell receptor beta chains were all read from a single sample in a study of technical replicates of blood from a handful of donors. Sequencing was performed with immunoSEQ multiplex PCR; in TCRdb, only in-frame clones are kept and a portion is missing. In the table there are 80,000 to 95,000 clones, just over 90% of which are singletons. The sample was T cells isolated from PBMCs. These receptors all stem from a human donor in good health.

The gene calls are TRBV11-3 and TRBJ2-1; D gene ambiguous. This CDR3 has 11 amino acids. The germline V gene encodes CDR1 SGHNT and CDR2 YENEEA. V lost 8 bases and J lost 6, with 8 bases in between. CDR3: CASRAGNEQFF. Here the CDR3 DNA reads TGTGCCAGCCGTGCAGGCAATGAGCAGTTCTTC.

The rearrangement uses TRBV5-6 and TRBJ1-2; TRBD1 is a possible D gene (5 bases). The germline CDR1 and CDR2 sequences are SGHDT and YYEEEE. This CDR3 is 14 amino acids long. V dropped 4 bases and J dropped 1 base, with 11 bases sitting between them. The CDR3 sequence: CASSPTGVNYGYTF. CDR3 nucleotides: TGTGCCAGCAGCCCCACGGGGGTTAACTATGGCTACACCTTC.

This clone was detected a few times. The rearrangement links TRBV4-1 to TRBJ2-1; maybe TRBD2 (7 bases). The CDR3 runs to 14 residues. CDR1 and CDR2 (germline): MGHRA, YSYEKL. V was clipped by 6 bases and J by 1 base, with 10 bases between them. CDR3 DNA sequence: TGCGCCAGCAGGAGGGGGGGGTCCTACAATGAGCAGTTCTTC. This encodes CASRRGGSYNEQFF.

The chain couples TRBV18 to TRBJ2-1, with 13 bases identical to TRBD2. Per the germline V gene, CDR1 is KGHSH and CDR2 is LQKENI. V shed 5 bases, J shed 10 bases, and the junction held 11 bases outside the gene matches. The CDR3 covers 16 residues. This CDR3 reads CASSELAGGPRGEQFF. CDR3 coding DNA: TGTGCCAGCTCAGAACTAGCGGGAGGGCCTAGAGGAGAGCAGTTCTTC.

J is TRBJ2-7 and V is TRBV27; 9 positions match TRBD2. The J segment lost 0 bases and the V segment lost 6 bases, leaving 9 bases of the junction unmatched. This CDR3 has 16 amino acids. Looked up from germline, CDR1 is MNHEY and CDR2 is SMNVEV (reference sequence). In nucleotides, the CDR3 is TGTGCCAGCAGGGGACTAGCAGGGGGTGACTCCTACGAGCAGTACTTC. This codes for CASRGLAGGDSYEQYF.

The chain carries TRBV7-9 and TRBJ2-7; tentative D call: TRBD2 (6 bases). The V end lost 3 bases, the J end lost 0 bases, and 12 bases lay between the germline ends. The germline V gene encodes CDR1 SEHNR and CDR2 FQNEAQ (reference sequence). There are 15 residues in the CDR3. Here the CDR3 reads CASSLGWGDSYEQYF. The DNA for the CDR3 is TGTGCCAGCAGCTTGGGGTGGGGGGACTCCTACGAGCAGTACTTC.

The CDR3, as DNA: TGTGCCAGCAGCTCTCCGGGACAGGAGCCTCCTGGCTATGGCTACACCTTC. Protein sequence: CASSSPGQEPPGYGYTF. The V gene is TRBV5-4, the J gene TRBJ1-2, with TRBD1 matching 8 bases. Germline V gives CDR1 SGHNT, CDR2 YYREEE (reference sequence). This CDR3 spans 17 amino acids. The junction had 14 bases not matched to a gene; V was cut back by 3 bases and J by 4 bases.

This clone is a singleton in its sample. The chain couples TRBV29-1 to TRBJ2-5; 8 bases map to TRBD1. V was clipped by 4 bases and J by 3 bases; unmatched bases: 4. CDR1 is SQVTM, CDR2 ANQGSEA, per germline. CDR3 length: 13 amino acids. For the CDR3, the DNA is TGCAGCGTTGTTAGGACAGGGAAAGAGACCCAGTACTTC. This encodes CSVVRTGKETQYF.

The V call is TRBV28, the J call TRBJ1-1; D not certain. The germline gives CDR1 MDHEN, CDR2 SYDVKM. V lost 5 bases to trimming and J lost 5 bases, with 9 bases between them. The CDR3 sequence is 12 residues long. The DNA for the CDR3 is TGTGCCAGCAGTCCCCGAGGGACTGAAGCTTTCTTT. Protein sequence: CASSPRGTEAFF.

The chain carries TRBV7-8 and TRBJ2-1; 9 nucleotides line up with TRBD1. Germline loops: CDR1 SGHVS, CDR2 FQNEAQ. The CDR3 length is 22 residues. V lost 1 base and J lost 3; bases outside the gene matches: 22. The CDR3 protein is CASSLGTGVNRKAGRIYNEQFF. CDR3 DNA sequence: TGTGCCAGCAGCTTAGGGACAGGGGTTAATCGAAAGGCGGGCCGAATCTACAATGAGCAGTTCTTC.

The rearrangement uses TRBV5-1 and TRBJ1-1, with 10 bases that match TRBD1. CDR3 length: 16 amino acids. Trimming at V came to 5 bases and at J to 4 bases, leaving 11 bases not matched to a gene. Germline lookup yields CDR1 SGHRS and CDR2 YFSETQ. The CDR3 spells CASSFGQGVGSTEAFF. CDR3 coding DNA: TGCGCCAGCAGTTTCGGACAGGGGGTAGGGTCCACTGAAGCTTTCTTT.

The chain has TRBV13 and TRBJ1-1; D uncertain. The V gene's germline CDR1 is PRHDT and CDR2 FYEKMQ (reference sequence). The CDR3 loop spans 12 amino acids. V was shortened by 5 bases and J by 8 bases, with 12 bases between the two germline ends. CDR3 bases: TGTGCCAGCAGCAAGCGGGTTGGAGAAGCTTTCTTT. Encoded protein: CASSKRVGEAFF.